These 24 T cell receptor beta chains were sequenced from one sample in a study of CD8 T cells in Susac syndrome. Reverse transcription of about 0.45 to 1 ug RNA was carried out with random hexamers. TCRdb ran MiXCR on the immunoSEQ multiplex PCR reads and lists one entry per CDR3 protein. Among about 200,000 distinct CDR3 sequences listed, nearly 95% were seen once. The specimen was CD4+ T cells from PBMCs. The receptor source for this set is a human donor with multiple sclerosis.

This chain uses TRBV29-1 with TRBJ2-1; D unclear. Trimming took off 3 bases at V and 8 bases at J, with 11 bases between the two ends. Germline V lookup: CDR1 SQVTM, CDR2 ANQGSEA. CDR3 length: 12 amino acids. CDR3 sequence (DNA): TGCAGCGTTGATGAAACTGTTGATGAGCAGTTCTTC. Translation: CSVDETVDEQFF.

CDR3 in amino acids: CSARDQRGVSDTQYF. The CDR3 bases are TGCAGTGCTAGAGACCAGCGGGGGGTTTCGGATACGCAGTATTTT. The chain combines TRBV20-1 with TRBJ2-3, with 9 bases that match TRBD2. Per the germline V gene, CDR1 is DFQATT and CDR2 is SNEGSKA (reference sequence). The CDR3 covers 15 residues. V dropped 0 bases and J dropped 6; count of bases not matched to a gene: 7.

The chain is built from TRBV7-8 and TRBJ1-6; D is possibly TRBD1 (5 bases). Trimming left V 1 base short and J 0 bases short, with 7 bases between. The germline gives CDR1 SGHVS, CDR2 FQNEAQ. The CDR3 is 16 residues long. The chain's CDR3 is CASSLGGSSYNSPLHF. CDR3 nucleotide sequence: TGTGCCAGCAGCTTAGGGGGCAGCTCCTATAATTCACCCCTCCACTTT. The whole variable domain, filled in from reference TRBV7-8 and TRBJ1-6, reads GAGVSQSPRYKVAKRGQDVALRCDPISGHVSLFWYQQALGQGPEFLTYFQNEAQLDKSGLPSDRFFAERPEGSVSTLKIQRTQQEDSAVYLCASSLGGSSYNSPLHFGNGTRLTVT.

On this clonotype: Compared with germline, one end of the junction differs, possibly owing to a read error. The genes are TRBV5-1 and TRBJ2-3, with 7 bases that match TRBD2. Germline CDR1 SGHRS, CDR2 YFSETQ. There are 15 residues in the CDR3. As DNA, the CDR3 is TGCGCCAGCAGCTCCCAACCGACTAGCACGGATACGCAGTATTTT. This translates into CASSSQPTSTDTQYF.

The chain employs TRBV20-1 and TRBJ2-5; no firm D call. Germline V CDR1 and CDR2: DFQATT, SNEGSKA (reference sequence). V was shortened by 3 bases and J by 3 bases, with 11 bases between the two germline ends. The CDR3 sequence is 13 residues long. CDR3 DNA: TGCAGTGCTAGTCGGCTCACGGAAGAGACCCAGTACTTC. Its protein is CSASRLTEETQYF.

This chain joins TRBV29-1 and TRBJ1-2, with 8 nucleotides matching TRBD1. The V and J ends lost 5 bases and 2 bases, in that order; junction bases with no gene match: 4. From germline, CDR1 is SQVTM and CDR2 ANQGSEA. The CDR3 length is 13 residues. CDR3: CSVLQGANYGYTF. The CDR3 nucleotides read TGCAGCGTTTTGCAGGGGGCCAACTATGGCTACACCTTC.

The genes are TRBV18 and TRBJ2-1; no clear D. CDR3 length equals 11 residues. Trimming stripped 6 bases from V and 5 bases from J, with 5 bases between. The germline V gene has CDR1 KGHSH and CDR2 LQKENI. The CDR3 nucleotides read TGTGCCAGCTCCCGGAACAATGAGCAGTTCTTC. Translating gives CASSRNNEQFF. The whole variable domain, filled in from reference TRBV18 and TRBJ2-1, reads NAGVMQNPRHLVRRRGQEARLRCSPMKGHSHVYWYRQLPEEGLKFMVYLQKENIIDESGMPKERFSAEFPKEGPSILRIQQVVRGDSAAYFCASSRNNEQFFGPGTRLTVL.

The chain combines TRBV15 with TRBJ2-5; D unresolved. V was shortened by 1 base and J by 5 bases, with 11 bases between the two germline ends. Germline V gene data show CDR1 as LNHNV and CDR2 as YYDKDF (reference sequence). This CDR3 region has 14 residues. The chain's CDR3 is CATSRGPQAETQYF. In DNA, the CDR3 is TGTGCCACCAGCAGAGGTCCGCAGGCTGAGACCCAGTACTTC.

The V and J genes are TRBV9 and TRBJ1-2; possibly TRBD1 for D (5 bases). The CDR3 is made up of 16 amino acids. Germline-derived CDR1 and CDR2 are SGDLS and YYNGEE. Trimming cost V 2 bases and J 5 bases, with 19 bases left between them. This chain's CDR3 is CASSVAGRGSRYGYTF. CDR3 DNA sequence: TGTGCCAGCAGCGTCGCGGGGCGAGGCTCGCGTTATGGCTACACCTTC.

This rearrangement joins TRBV9 to TRBJ1-2, with D hard to call. V gave up 5 bases and J gave up 4 bases, with 15 bases separating them. Germline V lookup: CDR1 SGDLS, CDR2 YYNGEE. CDR3 length: 14 residues. Here the CDR3 DNA reads TGTGCCAGCAGTGATCCGGGGAGCCGCTATGGCTACACCTTC. It translates to CASSDPGSRYGYTF. Drawing the rest from reference TRBV9 and TRBJ1-2, the complete variable domain is DSGVTQTPKHLITATGQRVTLRCSPRSGDLSVYWYQQSLDQGLQFLIQYYNGEERAKGNILERFSAQQFPDLHSELNLSSLELGDSALYFCASSDPGSRYGYTFGSGTRLTVV.

V gene TRBV12-3 or TRBV12-4 combines with J gene TRBJ2-2; D may be TRBD1 (6 bases). Trimming took off 6 bases at V and 1 base at J, with 18 bases between the two ends. The CDR3 sequence is 17 residues long. The DNA of the CDR3 is TGTGCCAGCAGCCGGAGCGGACAGAGAATGAACACCGGGGAGCTGTTTTTT. It codes for CASSRSGQRMNTGELFF.

This chain uses TRBV3-1 with TRBJ1-2; the match to TRBD1 covers 8 bases. The CDR3 is made up of 14 amino acids. V shed 0 bases and J 6 bases; nucleotides not matched to a gene: 3. In germline, CDR1 is LGHDT, CDR2 YNNKEL (reference sequence). The DNA of the CDR3 is TGTGCCAGCAGCCAAGAAGGCAGGGGGCATGGCTACACCTTC. Amino acids: CASSQEGRGHGYTF.

Written as DNA, the CDR3 is TGTGCCAGCAGTCCCGCAGGGGAGGGTGAAGAGACCCAGTACTTC. Amino acid sequence: CASSPAGEGEETQYF. V usage is TRBV27 and J usage is TRBJ2-5; possible D gene TRBD2, 7 bases. The germline V gene has CDR1 MNHEY and CDR2 SMNVEV (reference sequence). Trimming cost V 5 bases and J 3 bases, with 16 bases left between them. CDR3 length: 15 amino acids.

The chain joins TRBV12-3 or TRBV12-4 to TRBJ2-2; D may correspond to TRBD1 or TRBD2 (5 bases each). Trimming left V 6 bases short and J 2 bases short, with 10 bases between. This CDR3 comprises 14 residues. The CDR3 DNA reads as TGTGCCAGCAGACCGGGGCCCAACACCGGGGAGCTGTTTTTT. It yields the protein CASRPGPNTGELFF.

The chain combines TRBV7-9 with TRBJ2-1; D uncertain. Germline V gene sequence: CDR1 SEHNR, CDR2 FQNEAQ (reference sequence). The CDR3 loop spans 11 amino acids. The V and J ends lost 5 bases and 10 bases respectively, with 9 bases between them. CDR3: CASSPTREQFF. CDR3 in DNA: TGTGCCAGCAGCCCCACCAGGGAGCAGTTCTTC.

The CDR3 nucleotides read TGTGCCAGCAGTGATGACAGCCTGAGCGAGCAGTACTTC. Protein sequence: CASSDDSLSEQYF. The chain joins TRBV2 to TRBJ2-7; perhaps TRBD1 as D (5 bases). V shed 3 bases and J shed 6 bases, with 12 bases lying between them. The length of the CDR3 is 13 residues. Germline V gives CDR1 SNHLY, CDR2 FYNNEI.

The chain joins TRBV30 to TRBJ2-2; a possible D gene is TRBD2 (7 bases). V was clipped by 4 bases and J by 4 bases, with 13 bases between them. In germline, CDR1 is GTSNPN, CDR2 SVGIG (reference sequence). The CDR3 has 14 residues. In nucleotides, the CDR3 is TGTGCCTGGACGGGGCGGGGGCCCACCGGGGAGCTGTTTTTT. Its protein is CAWTGRGPTGELFF. The variable domain in full, completed from reference TRBV30 and TRBJ2-2, reads SQTIHQWPATLVQPVGSPLSLECTVEGTSNPNLYWYRQAAGRGLQLLFYSVGIGQISSEVPQNLSASRPQDRQFILSSKKLLLSDSGFYLCAWTGRGPTGELFFGEGSRLTVL.

The table lists this clonotype with a count of one. The V gene is TRBV20-1, the J gene TRBJ2-3; 8 bases match TRBD1. Trimming cost V 2 bases and J 4 bases; bases outside gene matches: 8. The CDR3 length is 15 residues. In germline, CDR1 is DFQATT, CDR2 SNEGSKA (reference sequence). The CDR3 bases are TGCAGTGCTAGACGTCGGACAGGGATAGCAGATACGCAGTATTTT. It codes for CSARRRTGIADTQYF.

In its sample, this clonotype was seen once. CDR3 sequence (DNA): TGTGCCAGCAGCCCGTGGGGGGGTGGGAACACCGGGGAGCTGTTTTTT. This translates into CASSPWGGGNTGELFF. The chain uses TRBV9 and TRBJ2-2; 7 bases fit TRBD2. CDR3 length: 16 amino acids. With 4 bases clipped from V and 1 base from J, the junction kept 7 bases outside the gene matches. Germline V lookup: CDR1 SGDLS, CDR2 YYNGEE. The full variable domain, in which reference TRBV9 and TRBJ2-2 provide the parts outside the CDR3, is DSGVTQTPKHLITATGQRVTLRCSPRSGDLSVYWYQQSLDQGLQFLIQYYNGEERAKGNILERFSAQQFPDLHSELNLSSLELGDSALYFCASSPWGGGNTGELFFGEGSRLTVL.

The chain is built from TRBV12-3 or TRBV12-4 and TRBJ2-7; possibly TRBD1 for D (6 bases). The CDR3 loop spans 12 amino acids. The CDR3 coding sequence is TGTGCTACAGGTGGACAGTCTGGAGAGCAGTACTTC. It specifies CATGGQSGEQYF.

The chain recombines TRBV20-1 with TRBJ1-2; D perhaps matches TRBD1 (6 bases). Germline-derived CDR1 and CDR2 are DFQATT and SNEGSKA (reference sequence). V lost 7 bases to trimming and J lost 11 bases, with 23 bases between them. CDR3 length equals 13 residues. The CDR3 loop reads CSVHHRDTVGYTF. In DNA, the CDR3 is TGCAGTGTTCACCACCGGGACACCGTCGGTTACACCTTC.

The V gene is TRBV30, the J gene TRBJ2-5; possible D gene TRBD1, 6 bases. CDR1 and CDR2 (germline): GTSNPN, SVGIG (reference sequence). V was cut by 1 base and J by 4 bases, with 10 bases left in between. The CDR3 length is 13 residues. CDR3 residues: CAWSDWTAETQYF. In nucleotides, the CDR3 is TGTGCCTGGAGTGATTGGACAGCAGAGACCCAGTACTTC. Full variable domain (missing parts from reference TRBV30 and TRBJ2-5): SQTIHQWPATLVQPVGSPLSLECTVEGTSNPNLYWYRQAAGRGLQLLFYSVGIGQISSEVPQNLSASRPQDRQFILSSKKLLLSDSGFYLCAWSDWTAETQYFGPGTRLLVL.

This clonotype was counted once. The chain combines TRBV30 with TRBJ1-1; D is possibly TRBD1 (5 bases). Germline V gene lookup returns CDR1 GTSNPN and CDR2 SVGIG (reference sequence). The length of the CDR3 is 15 residues. Trimming pared 1 base from V and 1 base from J, leaving 13 bases between. The CDR3 reads CAWSAGLAPNTEAFF. CDR3 sequence (DNA): TGTGCCTGGAGTGCGGGGCTAGCACCGAACACTGAAGCTTTCTTT. The full variable domain, its missing parts supplied by reference TRBV30 and TRBJ1-1, is SQTIHQWPATLVQPVGSPLSLECTVEGTSNPNLYWYRQAAGRGLQLLFYSVGIGQISSEVPQNLSASRPQDRQFILSSKKLLLSDSGFYLCAWSAGLAPNTEAFFGQGTRLTVV.

This chain links TRBV7-2 with TRBJ2-1; D is uncertain. Germline V CDR1 and CDR2: SGHTA, FQGNSA. V shed 1 base and J shed 2 bases, with 6 bases lying between them. The CDR3 has 14 amino acids. In DNA, the CDR3 is TGTGCCAGCAGCTTAGTGCGTACCTACAATGAGCAGTTCTTC. Protein sequence: CASSLVRTYNEQFF. Based on the CDR3 plus reference TRBV7-2 and TRBJ2-1, the full variable domain is GAGVSQSPSNKVTEKGKDVELRCDPISGHTALYWYRQSLGQGLEFLIYFQGNSAPDKSGLPSDRFSAERTGGSVSTLTIQRTQQEDSAVYLCASSLVRTYNEQFFGPGTRLTVL.